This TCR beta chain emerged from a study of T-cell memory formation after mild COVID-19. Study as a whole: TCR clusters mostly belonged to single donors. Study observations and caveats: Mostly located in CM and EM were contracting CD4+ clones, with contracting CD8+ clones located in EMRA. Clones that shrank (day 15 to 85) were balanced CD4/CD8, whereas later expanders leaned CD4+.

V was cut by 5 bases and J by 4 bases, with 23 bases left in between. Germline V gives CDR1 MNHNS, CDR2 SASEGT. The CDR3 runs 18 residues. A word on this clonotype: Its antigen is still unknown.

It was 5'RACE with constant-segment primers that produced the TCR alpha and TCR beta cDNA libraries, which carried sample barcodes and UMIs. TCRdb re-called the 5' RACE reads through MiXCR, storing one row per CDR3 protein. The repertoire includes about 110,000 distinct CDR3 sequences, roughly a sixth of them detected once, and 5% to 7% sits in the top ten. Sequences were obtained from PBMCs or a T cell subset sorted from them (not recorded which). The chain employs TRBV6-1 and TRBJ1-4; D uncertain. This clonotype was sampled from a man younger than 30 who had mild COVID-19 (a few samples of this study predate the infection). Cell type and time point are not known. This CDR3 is CASSWDFRSSAFNEKLFF. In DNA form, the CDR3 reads TGTGCCAGCAGTTGGGATTTTCGTTCGTCCGCCTTTAATGAAAAACTGTTTTTT.